This T cell receptor (beta chain) was sequenced for a study of T cell repertoires in aging, cancer and after chemotherapy. Peripheral blood genomic DNA, not sorted cells or RNA, was the template. Multiplex touch-down PCR with TRB-A/B primers amplified rearranged V-D-J TRB sequences. MiXCR, applied by TCRdb to the multiplex PCR reads, yields one record per CDR3 protein. This table has roughly 1,800 distinct CDR3 sequences, around a fifth appearing once. A note on this clonotype: Its antigen is as yet unknown.

Study-wide points: Age-matched healthy donors had significantly more diverse, less clonal blood TCR repertoires than untreated cancer patients. Immunological memory after chemotherapy cannot be judged from the repertoire data.

Sequences were obtained from blood. This TCR was sampled from a human donor with a solid tumor.

Here the CDR3 DNA reads TGTGCCAGCAAGCTGAATAGCGGGAGAGGGACGCAGTATTTT. Its translation: CASKLNSGRGTQYF. This chain connects TRBV27 to TRBJ2-3; 9 bases are a match to TRBD2. The CDR3 sequence is 14 residues long. V gave up 7 bases and J gave up 9 bases; unmatched junction bases: 11. Per germline, CDR1 MNHEY and CDR2 SMNVEV (reference sequence).